This T cell receptor beta chain appears in the sequencing data of a study of T cells in Graves' hyperthyroidism and ophthalmopathy. Trimming took 8 bases from V and 2 from J, leaving 13 bases between them. Germline V lookup: CDR1 SNHLY, CDR2 FYNNEI. CDR3 length: 14 amino acids. Template material for amplifying TCR beta CDR3 regions consisted of RNA transcripts. During a first-round RT-PCR of the TCR CDR3, the HTBI primer set was used. TCRdb itself ran the multiplex PCR reads through MiXCR, one entry per CDR3 protein. The sample lists roughly 380,000 distinct CDR3 sequences, about 14% seen once, with around 20% in the top ten. This clonotype appeared many times.

This clonotype was sampled from a man in his thirties or forties with Graves' hyperthyroidism that later progressed to Graves' ophthalmopathy. The sequenced material came from blood. V gene TRBV2 combines with J gene TRBJ2-1; D is possibly TRBD1 (6 bases). This CDR3 is CASFGTKTYNEQFF. The CDR3 region has the DNA TGTGCCAGCTTCGGGACAAAGACCTACAATGAGCAGTTCTTC.